The rows below give T cell receptor beta chains drawn from one sample of a study of blood T cell repertoires in COVID-19. TCRdb's copy holds only in-frame clones and misses some; the assay was immunoSEQ multiplex PCR. The sample lists 54,000 or so clones, about 80% occurring once. Sample: peripheral blood. Receptors originate from a woman over 75 with acute or convalescent COVID-19. The CDR3 runs from the conserved cysteine through the conserved F or W. Each record gives: V gene, clone size, J gene, D gene, CDR3 protein, CDR3 DNA. The D gene is left open where the match is weak. Rows give clone size only sometimes, using once, few, many, or a class for an expanded clone.

TRBV6-5,.,TRBJ1-2,TRBD1,CASSTSGRGVYGYTF,TGTGCCAGCAGTACCTCGGGCAGGGGGGTCTATGGCTACACCTTC
TRBV5-1,.,TRBJ1-4,.,CASSFSATNEKLFF,TGCGCCAGCAGCTTTTCTGCAACTAATGAAAAACTGTTTTTT
TRBV5-1,.,TRBJ1-2,TRBD1,CASSWDRERHGYTF,TGCGCCAGCAGCTGGGACAGGGAGAGACATGGCTACACCTTC
TRBV9,.,TRBJ2-7,.,CASSVGTGGTYEQYF,TGTGCCAGCAGCGTAGGTACCGGGGGAACCTACGAGCAGTACTTC
TRBV6-6,.,TRBJ1-4,.,CASSLAEKLFF,TGTGCCAGCAGTTTAGCTGAAAAACTGTTTTTT
TRBV2,.,TRBJ1-5,.,CASRRDKTRQPQHF,TGTGCCAGCAGAAGAGACAAAACGCGTCAGCCCCAGCATTTT
TRBV5-1,.,TRBJ1-6,TRBD1,CASSLGGQGRSPLHF,TGCGCCAGCAGCTTAGGGGGACAGGGAAGGTCACCCCTCCACTTT
TRBV19,.,TRBJ2-5,TRBD1,CASSPYRQGVGTQYF,TGTGCCAGTAGTCCGTACCGACAGGGAGTCGGGACCCAGTACTTC
TRBV30,.,TRBJ2-2,.,CAWRARSTGELFF,TGTGCCTGGAGAGCCCGGTCCACCGGGGAGCTGTTTTTT
TRBV27,.,TRBJ2-6,.,CASSRRQANSGANVLTF,TGTGCCAGCAGTAGGCGACAGGCCAACTCTGGGGCCAACGTCCTGACTTTC
TRBV10-2,.,TRBJ2-7,TRBD2,CASASGGYEQYF,TGCGCCTCGGCTAGCGGGGGTTACGAGCAGTACTTC
TRBV30,.,TRBJ2-1,TRBD2,CAWQGWLAGGGYNEQFF,TGTGCCTGGCAAGGGTGGCTAGCGGGAGGTGGCTACAATGAGCAGTTCTTC
TRBV2,.,TRBJ1-2,.,CASTQGLFYGYTF,TGTGCCAGCACCCAGGGGCTCTTCTATGGCTACACCTTC
TRBV18,.,TRBJ2-3,TRBD2,CASSRGLAAEDTQYF,TGTGCCAGCTCTCGAGGACTAGCGGCGGAAGATACGCAGTATTTT
TRBV9,once,TRBJ1-5,.,CASSVSQGSNQPQHF,TGTGCCAGCAGCGTATCACAGGGTAGCAATCAGCCCCAGCATTTT
TRBV10-3,medium-sized,TRBJ2-7,TRBD2,CAISETPPASGGKHEQYF,TGTGCCATCAGTGAAACCCCTCCGGCTAGCGGGGGAAAGCACGAGCAGTACTTC
TRBV5-4,.,TRBJ2-4,.,CASSAGWDGAKNIQYF,TGTGCCAGCAGCGCGGGGTGGGACGGAGCCAAAAACATTCAGTACTTC
TRBV7-6,.,TRBJ2-3,.,CASSLAGGDTQYF,TGTGCCAGCAGCTTAGCAGGCGGGGATACGCAGTATTTT
TRBV12-5,.,TRBJ1-2,.,CASGLDIQSLGYTF,TGTGCTAGTGGTTTGGATATACAGTCTCTTGGCTACACCTTC
TRBV11-3,.,TRBJ2-5,.,CASSSGGYQETQYF,TGTGCCAGCAGCTCGGGGGGCTACCAAGAGACCCAGTACTTC
TRBV29-1,.,TRBJ2-4,.,CSVLGQNIQYF,TGCAGCGTTCTTGGACAGAACATTCAGTACTTC
TRBV4-1,.,TRBJ2-2,TRBD2,CASSHGLAGTGELFF,TGCGCCAGCAGCCACGGACTAGCTGGAACCGGGGAGCTGTTTTTT
TRBV4-3,.,TRBJ1-4,TRBD1,CASSQEQGTVKLFF,TGCGCCAGCAGCCAAGAGCAGGGGACAGTCAAACTGTTTTTT
TRBV19,.,TRBJ1-1,.,CASSADRSPRATEAFF,TGTGCCAGTAGTGCAGACAGGAGTCCTCGGGCCACTGAAGCTTTCTTT
TRBV6-5,once,TRBJ2-7,TRBD2,CASRTSGSYEQYF,TGTGCCAGCAGGACTAGCGGCTCCTACGAGCAGTACTTC